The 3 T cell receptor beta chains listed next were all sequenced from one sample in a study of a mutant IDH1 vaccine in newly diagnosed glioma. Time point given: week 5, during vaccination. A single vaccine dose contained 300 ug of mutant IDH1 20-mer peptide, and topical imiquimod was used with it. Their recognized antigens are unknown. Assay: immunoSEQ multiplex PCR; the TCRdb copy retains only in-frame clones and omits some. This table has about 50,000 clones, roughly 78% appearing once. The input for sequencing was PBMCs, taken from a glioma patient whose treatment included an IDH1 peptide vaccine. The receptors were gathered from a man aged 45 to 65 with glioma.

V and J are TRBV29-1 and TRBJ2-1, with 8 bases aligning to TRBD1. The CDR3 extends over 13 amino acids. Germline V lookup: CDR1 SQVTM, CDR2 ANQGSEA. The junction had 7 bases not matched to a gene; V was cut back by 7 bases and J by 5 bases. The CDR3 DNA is TGCAGCGATTCCGGGACAGGAAACAATGAGCAGTTCTTC. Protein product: CSDSGTGNNEQFF.

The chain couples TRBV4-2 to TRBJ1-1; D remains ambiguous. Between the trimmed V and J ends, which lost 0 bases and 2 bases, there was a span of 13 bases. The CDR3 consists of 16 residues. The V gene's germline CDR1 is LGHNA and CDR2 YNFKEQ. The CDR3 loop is CASSQDNSGYNTEAFF. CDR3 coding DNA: TGTGCCAGCAGCCAAGATAATTCGGGGTATAACACTGAAGCTTTCTTT.

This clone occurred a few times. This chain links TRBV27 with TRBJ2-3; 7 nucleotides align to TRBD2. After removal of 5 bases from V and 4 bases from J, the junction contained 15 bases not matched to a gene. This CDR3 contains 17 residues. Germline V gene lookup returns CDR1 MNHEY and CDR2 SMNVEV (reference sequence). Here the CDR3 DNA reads TGTGCCAGCAGTCCCTTGCTCCCTGGCGGGGGTGCAGATACGCAGTATTTT. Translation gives CASSPLLPGGGADTQYF.